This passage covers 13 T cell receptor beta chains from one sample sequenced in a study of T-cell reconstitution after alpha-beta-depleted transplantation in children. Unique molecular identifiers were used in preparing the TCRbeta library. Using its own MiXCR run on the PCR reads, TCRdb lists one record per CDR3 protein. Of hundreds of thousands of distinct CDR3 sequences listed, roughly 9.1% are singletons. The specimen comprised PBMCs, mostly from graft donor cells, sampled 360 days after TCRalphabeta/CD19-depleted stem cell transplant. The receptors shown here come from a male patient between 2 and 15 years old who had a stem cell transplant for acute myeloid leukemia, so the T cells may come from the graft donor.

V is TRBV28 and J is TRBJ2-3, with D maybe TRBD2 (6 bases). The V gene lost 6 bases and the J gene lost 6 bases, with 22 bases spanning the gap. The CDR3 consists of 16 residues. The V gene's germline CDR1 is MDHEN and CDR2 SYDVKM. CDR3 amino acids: CASRTPEQEGSDTQYF. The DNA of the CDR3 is TGTGCCAGCAGAACCCCGGAGCAGGAGGGCTCCGATACGCAGTATTTT.

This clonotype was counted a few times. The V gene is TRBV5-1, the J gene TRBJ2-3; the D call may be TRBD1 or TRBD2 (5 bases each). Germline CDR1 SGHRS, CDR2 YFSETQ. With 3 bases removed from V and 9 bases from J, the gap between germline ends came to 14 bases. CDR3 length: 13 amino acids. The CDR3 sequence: CASSSGATATQYF. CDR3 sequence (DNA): TGCGCCAGCAGCTCCGGGGCGACAGCCACGCAGTATTTT. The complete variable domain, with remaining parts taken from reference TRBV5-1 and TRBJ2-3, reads KAGVTQTPRYLIKTRGQQVTLSCSPISGHRSVSWYQQTPGQGLQFLFEYFSETQRNKGNFPGRFSGRQFSNSRSEMNVSTLELGDSALYLCASSSGATATQYFGPGTRLTVL.

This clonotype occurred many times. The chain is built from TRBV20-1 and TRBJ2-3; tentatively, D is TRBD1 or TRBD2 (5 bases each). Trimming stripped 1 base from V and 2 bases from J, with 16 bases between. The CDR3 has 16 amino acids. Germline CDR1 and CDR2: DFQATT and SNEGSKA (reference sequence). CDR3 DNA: TGCAGTGCTAGAGGATTGGGACCATCAGACACAGATACGCAGTATTTT. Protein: CSARGLGPSDTDTQYF.

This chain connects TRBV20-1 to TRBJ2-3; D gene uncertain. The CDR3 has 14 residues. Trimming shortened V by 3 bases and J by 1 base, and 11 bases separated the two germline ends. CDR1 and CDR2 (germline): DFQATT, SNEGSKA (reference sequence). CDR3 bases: TGCAGTGCTAGTATAGACGGCCGCACAGATACGCAGTATTTT. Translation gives CSASIDGRTDTQYF.

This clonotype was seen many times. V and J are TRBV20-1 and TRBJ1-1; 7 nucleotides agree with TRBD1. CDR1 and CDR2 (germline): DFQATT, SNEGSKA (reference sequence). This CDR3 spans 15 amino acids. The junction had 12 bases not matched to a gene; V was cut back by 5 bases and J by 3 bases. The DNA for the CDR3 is TGCAGTGCTCCCCGGGCGGACAGGAGGCACACTGAAGCTTTCTTT. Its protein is CSAPRADRRHTEAFF.

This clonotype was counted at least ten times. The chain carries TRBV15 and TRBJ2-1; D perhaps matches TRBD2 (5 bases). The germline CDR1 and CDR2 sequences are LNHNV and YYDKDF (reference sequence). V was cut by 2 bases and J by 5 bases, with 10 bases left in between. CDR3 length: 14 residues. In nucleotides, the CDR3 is TGTGCCACCAGCAGAATTACTAGTAACAATGAGCAGTTCTTC. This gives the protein CATSRITSNNEQFF.

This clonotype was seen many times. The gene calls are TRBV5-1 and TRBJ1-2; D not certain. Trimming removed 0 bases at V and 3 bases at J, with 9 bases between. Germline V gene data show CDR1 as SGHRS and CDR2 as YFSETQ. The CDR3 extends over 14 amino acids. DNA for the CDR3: TGCGCCAGCAGCTTGGGCCTAAGGGACTATGGCTACACCTTC. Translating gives CASSLGLRDYGYTF.

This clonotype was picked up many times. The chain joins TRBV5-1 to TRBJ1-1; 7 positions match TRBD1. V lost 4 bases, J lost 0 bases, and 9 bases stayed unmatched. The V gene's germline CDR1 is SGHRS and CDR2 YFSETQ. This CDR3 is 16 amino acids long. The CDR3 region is CASSVADRRMNTEAFF. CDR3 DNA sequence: TGCGCCAGCAGCGTGGCGGACAGGCGAATGAACACTGAAGCTTTCTTT.

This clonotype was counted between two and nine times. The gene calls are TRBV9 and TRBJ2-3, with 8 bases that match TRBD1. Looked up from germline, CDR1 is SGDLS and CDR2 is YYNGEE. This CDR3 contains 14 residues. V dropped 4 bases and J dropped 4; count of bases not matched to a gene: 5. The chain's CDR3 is CASSIGQGSDTQYF. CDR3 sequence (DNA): TGTGCCAGCAGCATCGGACAGGGCTCAGATACGCAGTATTTT.

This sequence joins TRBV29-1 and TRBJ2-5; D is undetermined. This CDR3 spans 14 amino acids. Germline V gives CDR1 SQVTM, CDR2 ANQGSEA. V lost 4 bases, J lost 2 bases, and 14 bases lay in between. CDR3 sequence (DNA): TGCAGCGTTGGGCCCACCCCCCTACAAGAGACCCAGTACTTC. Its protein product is CSVGPTPLQETQYF.

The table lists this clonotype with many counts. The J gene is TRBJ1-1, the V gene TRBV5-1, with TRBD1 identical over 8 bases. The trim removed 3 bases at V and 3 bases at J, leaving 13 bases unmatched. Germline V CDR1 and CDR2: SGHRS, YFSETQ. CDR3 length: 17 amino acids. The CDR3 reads CASSSRRDRRMDTEAFF. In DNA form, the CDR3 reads TGCGCCAGCAGCTCTAGACGGGACAGGAGAATGGACACTGAAGCTTTCTTT. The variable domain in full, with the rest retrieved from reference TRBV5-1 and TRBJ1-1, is KAGVTQTPRYLIKTRGQQVTLSCSPISGHRSVSWYQQTPGQGLQFLFEYFSETQRNKGNFPGRFSGRQFSNSRSEMNVSTLELGDSALYLCASSSRRDRRMDTEAFFGQGTRLTVV.

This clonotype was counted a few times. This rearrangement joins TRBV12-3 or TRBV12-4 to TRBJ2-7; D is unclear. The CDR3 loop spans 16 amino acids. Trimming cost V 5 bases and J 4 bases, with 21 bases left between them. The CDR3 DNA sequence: TGTGCCAGCAGTCCCACGACTGGCCGCGGCCTTTACGAGCAGTACTTC. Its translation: CASSPTTGRGLYEQYF.

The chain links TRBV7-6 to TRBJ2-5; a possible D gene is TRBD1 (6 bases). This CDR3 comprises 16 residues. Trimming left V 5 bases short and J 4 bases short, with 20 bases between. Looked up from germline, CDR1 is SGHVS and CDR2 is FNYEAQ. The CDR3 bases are TGTGCCAGCAGCCGACGACCGTACAGGGCGGGAGAGACCCAGTACTTC. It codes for CASSRRPYRAGETQYF.